The 7 T cell receptor beta chains in this list originate from one sample, sequenced in a study of blood T cells in healthy people across ages. Using a J-beta primer mix together with a sample-barcoded 5' primer, a second PCR was run for about 6 to 12 cycles. Each CDR3 protein is one row after TCRdb ran MiXCR on the 5' RACE reads. The top ten clones hold over 10% of a sample with 980,000 or so distinct CDR3 sequences, roughly 43% of them seen once. Material for sequencing was blood. The receptors were sampled from a man under 40 in good health.

The chain joins TRBV2 to TRBJ2-5; 10 bases agree with TRBD1. The J call is in doubt because the DNA end fits TRBJ2-7 better. The CDR3 runs 14 residues. CDR1 and CDR2 from the germline V gene are SNHLY and FYNNEI. The CDR3 DNA follows: TGTGCCAGTCATTACGGGACAGGGGTTCGCGAGCAGTACTTC. Protein sequence: CASHYGTGVREQYF.

V gene TRBV28 combines with J gene TRBJ2-7; no firm D call. The V end lost 2 bases, the J end lost 4 bases, and 9 bases lay between the germline ends. CDR3 length: 13 amino acids. CDR1 is MDHEN and CDR2 is SYDVKM in the germline V gene. This CDR3 reads CASSLTDIYEQYF. The CDR3, as DNA: TGTGCCAGCAGTTTAACAGATATATACGAGCAGTACTTC.

Ten or more counts support this clonotype. The DNA of the CDR3 is TGTGCCAGCAGCTTGGACAGGGGTACCCGAGAGACCCAGTACTTC. Encoded protein: CASSLDRGTRETQYF. The chain employs TRBV7-9 and TRBJ2-5; 9 nucleotides agree with TRBD1. The germline gives CDR1 SEHNR, CDR2 FQNEAQ (reference sequence). The junction had 6 bases not matched to a gene; V was cut back by 3 bases and J by 4 bases. The CDR3 consists of 15 residues. Filled out from reference TRBV7-9 and TRBJ2-5, the complete variable domain reads DTGVSQNPRHKITKRGQNVTFRCDPISEHNRLYWYRQTLGQGPEFLTYFQNEAQLEKSRLLSDRFSAERPKGSFSTLEIQRTEQGDSAMYLCASSLDRGTRETQYFGPGTRLLVL.

The chain is built from TRBV20-1 and TRBJ2-7, with TRBD2 matching over 9 bases. The length of the CDR3 is 13 residues. V shed 2 bases and J 3 bases; nucleotides not matched to a gene: 2. The V gene's germline CDR1 is DFQATT and CDR2 SNEGSKA (reference sequence). This CDR3 is CSARLAGYYEQYF. DNA for the CDR3: TGCAGTGCTAGACTAGCGGGGTACTACGAGCAGTACTTC.

This clonotype was observed a handful of times. The V call is TRBV20-1, the J call TRBJ1-2, with 10 nucleotides matching TRBD1. This CDR3 comprises 15 residues. The germline CDR1 and CDR2 sequences are DFQATT and SNEGSKA (reference sequence). V shed 3 bases and J 7 bases; nucleotides not matched to a gene: 11. The CDR3 is CSASDRGREVGGYTF. The CDR3 DNA reads as TGCAGTGCTAGCGACAGGGGGCGCGAAGTAGGTGGCTACACCTTC.

A note on this clonotype: A much larger clone is a single base away; this may be a read error. The chain carries TRBV6-1 and TRBJ1-1; D possibly corresponds to TRBD1 (6 bases). Germline CDR1 and CDR2: MNHNS and SASEGT. The CDR3 has 16 residues. CDR3 loop: CAGSERQGTRMTEAFF. CDR3 nucleotide sequence: TGTGCCGGCAGTGAACGTCAGGGGACCCGTATGACTGAAGCTTTCTTT.

The genes are TRBV9 and TRBJ1-5; weak D call: TRBD1 (6 bases). The germline gives CDR1 SGDLS, CDR2 YYNGEE. Trimming cost V 0 bases and J 4 bases, with 11 bases left between them. The CDR3 loop spans 15 amino acids. CDR3 coding DNA: TGTGCCAGCAGCGTAGCGGCAGGGGCTAATCAGCCCCAGCATTTT. Its translation is CASSVAAGANQPQHF. Full variable domain (remainder filled in from reference TRBV9 and TRBJ1-5): DSGVTQTPKHLITATGQRVTLRCSPRSGDLSVYWYQQSLDQGLQFLIQYYNGEERAKGNILERFSAQQFPDLHSELNLSSLELGDSALYFCASSVAAGANQPQHFGDGTRLSIL.